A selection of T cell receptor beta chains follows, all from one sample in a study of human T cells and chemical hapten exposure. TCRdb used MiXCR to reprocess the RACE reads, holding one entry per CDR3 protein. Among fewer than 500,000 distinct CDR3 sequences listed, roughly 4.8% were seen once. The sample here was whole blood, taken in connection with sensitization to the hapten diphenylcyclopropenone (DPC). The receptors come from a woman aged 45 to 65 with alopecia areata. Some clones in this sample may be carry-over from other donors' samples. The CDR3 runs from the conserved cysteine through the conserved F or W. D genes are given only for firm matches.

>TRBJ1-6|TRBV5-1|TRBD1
CASRGTGDSPLHF
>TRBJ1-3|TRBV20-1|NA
CSARDGSRNTIYF
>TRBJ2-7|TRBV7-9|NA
CASSPTVYEQYF
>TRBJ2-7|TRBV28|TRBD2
CASQREPQEQYF
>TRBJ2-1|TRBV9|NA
CASSVGGAGEQFF
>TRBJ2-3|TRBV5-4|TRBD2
CASSSATRIAGDTDTQYF
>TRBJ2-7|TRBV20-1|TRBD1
CSAPSRTGRIPHEQYF
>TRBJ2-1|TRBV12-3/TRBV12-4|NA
CASSLVGFNEQFF
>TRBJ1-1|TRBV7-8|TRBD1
CASSLEGARRTEAFF
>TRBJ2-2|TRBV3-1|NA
CASRMAGELFF
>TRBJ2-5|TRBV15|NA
CATSRDRQGPHF
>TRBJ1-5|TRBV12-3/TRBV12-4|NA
CASSSYGEPQHF
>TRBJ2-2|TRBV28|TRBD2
CASSRGGTGELFF